Listed below are T cell receptor beta chains from one sample, sequenced in a study of blood T cell repertoires in COVID-19. TCRdb's copy holds only in-frame clones and misses some; the assay was immunoSEQ multiplex PCR. The sample lists 50,000 to 60,000 clones, more than 65% occurring once. Material for sequencing was peripheral blood. These receptors came from a man older than 75 with COVID-19, enrolled during active disease. The conserved cysteine and the conserved F or W are not part of the CDR3 here. Each record gives: J gene, V gene, CDR3 protein.

>TRBJ1-2|TRBV7-9
ASTHRDNYGYT
>TRBJ1-5|TRBV4-1
ASSQDPLQGRQPQH
>TRBJ2-5|TRBV7-3
ASSLGLQETQY
>TRBJ1-4|TRBV19
ASSGRGIDEKLF
>TRBJ1-2|TRBV28
ASSFGSYGYT
>TRBJ1-3|TRBV5-4
ASSFDRVSGNTIY
>TRBJ2-3|TRBV9
ATSKLAGGREDTQY
>TRBJ2-1|TRBV28
ASRLLAGGQNEQF
>TRBJ2-3|TRBV28
ASSRTQGANTQY
>TRBJ1-5|TRBV7-3
ASSPDPGQPQH
>TRBJ1-2|TRBV18
ASSPDTNYGYT
>TRBJ1-1|TRBV12-5
ASGLDGQGAFAEAF
>TRBJ1-1|TRBV28
ASRLIDSPNTEAF
>TRBJ2-1|TRBV19
ASSGPYNEQF
>TRBJ2-3|TRBV6-5
ASRTDSTDTQY
>TRBJ1-2|TRBV19
ASRNTGGGPGYT
>TRBJ2-5|TRBV9
ASSVGLAGGAGSQY
>TRBJ1-2|TRBV18
ASSPRAGVLDYGYT
>TRBJ2-1|TRBV7-9
ASSRGAGNNEQF
>TRBJ2-1|TRBV6-2/TRBV6-3
ASSFLTGVENEQF
>TRBJ2-1|TRBV3-1/TRBV3-2
ASSQAGAGGVGEQF
>TRBJ2-2|TRBV28
ASSPTGWTGELF
>TRBJ1-1|TRBV15
ATSRDKGTGANTEAF
>TRBJ1-1|TRBV4-3
ASSQGPGTGNSMNTEAF
>TRBJ1-1|TRBV4-2
ASRGQNTEAF
>TRBJ1-1|TRBV5-1
ASSLSSRNTEAF
>TRBJ1-5|TRBV23-1
ASSQYGPGVNNQPQH
>TRBJ1-2|TRBV18
ASSPLSTGDVEGYGYT
>TRBJ1-1|TRBV7-2
ASSLLTVLGTEAF
>TRBJ2-3|TRBV2
ASSAQADTQY
>TRBJ1-5|TRBV7-9
ASSTWTGYDSNQPQH
>TRBJ2-3|TRBV5-1
ASSLASGHTDTQY
>TRBJ2-5|TRBV9
ASSVAGTEKETQY
>TRBJ1-6|TRBV6-6
ASRPETGRLSPLH
>TRBJ2-3|TRBV18
ASSPLAGVSTDTQY
>TRBJ2-3|TRBV7-3
ASSLRQATDTQY
>TRBJ2-5|TRBV5-1
ASTLGADRYQETQY
>TRBJ1-2|TRBV4-2
ASSQTGGYGYT
>TRBJ1-5|TRBV7-8
ASSLLDRGPYSNQPQH
>TRBJ2-5|TRBV10-1
ASSDPGQPQETQY
>TRBJ1-1|TRBV16
ASSLDRVKAF
>TRBJ1-1|TRBV5-4
ASSRIDRANTEAF
>TRBJ1-4|TRBV2
ASTVTGAVGKLF
>TRBJ2-3|TRBV7-7
ASSPRGAFTDTQY
>TRBJ2-6|TRBV5-1
ASRGGQFALSGANVLT
>TRBJ2-2|TRBV24-1
ATWDSNTGELF
>TRBJ2-3|TRBV21-1
ASSKASGGVFFTDTQY
>TRBJ2-5|TRBV5-6
ASSPGGPFQETQY